These T cell receptor beta chains were read from a single sample in a study of blood T cells in healthy people across ages. TCRdb re-analysed the 5' RACE reads in MiXCR, keeping a single row per CDR3 protein. The table includes about 970,000 distinct CDR3 sequences, around 54% detected once. The sample consisted of blood. These receptors were obtained from a woman aged 55-69 years in good health. Each CDR3 is given with its conserved first and last residue. Each record gives: clone size, V gene, D gene, J gene, CDR3 protein, CDR3 DNA. D genes are given only for firm matches. Expanded clones get a size class; other rows say once, few or many, or leave the size out.

-	TRBV27	TRBD2	TRBJ2-5	CASSLGGRDQETQYF	TGTGCCAGCAGTTTAGGCGGGAGGGACCAAGAGACCCAGTACTTC
-	TRBV21-1	-	TRBJ2-7	CASSNLDSEESSYEQYF	TGTGCCAGCAGCAACCTAGATAGCGAGGAGAGCTCCTACGAGCAGTACTTC
-	TRBV6-6	-	TRBJ2-7	CASSSFASVSYEQYF	TGTGCCAGCAGTTCGTTCGCTAGCGTCTCCTACGAGCAGTACTTC
many	TRBV20-1	TRBD2	TRBJ2-7	CSARLAGPYEQYF	TGCAGTGCTAGACTAGCGGGACCCTACGAGCAGTACTTC
once	TRBV12-3/TRBV12-4	-	TRBJ2-7	CASSFRSIPHEQYF	TGTGCCAGCAGTTTCCGGTCAATTCCCCACGAGCAGTACTTC
-	TRBV20-1	-	TRBJ2-3	CSVSRGYTDTQYF	TGCAGTGTGTCGAGGGGATACACAGATACGCAGTATTTT
few	TRBV12-3/TRBV12-4	TRBD1	TRBJ2-5	CASSSGTGMETQYF	TGTGCCAGCAGTTCCGGGACAGGGATGGAGACCCAGTACTTC
few	TRBV12-3/TRBV12-4	-	TRBJ2-7	CASSLPGPTNYEQYF	TGTGCCAGCAGTTTACCGGGGCCGACGAACTACGAGCAGTACTTC
-	TRBV12-3/TRBV12-4	TRBD1	TRBJ2-1	CASSPGGTGGNEQFF	TGTGCCAGCAGTCCGGGCGGGACAGGGGGCAATGAGCAGTTCTTC
many	TRBV18	TRBD2	TRBJ2-1	CASSRGRDSYNEQFF	TGTGCCAGCTCACGCGGGAGGGATTCCTACAATGAGCAGTTCTTC
few	TRBV3-1	-	TRBJ1-2	CASSQGETRNGYTF	TGTGCCAGCAGCCAAGGCGAAACGAGGAATGGCTACACCTTC